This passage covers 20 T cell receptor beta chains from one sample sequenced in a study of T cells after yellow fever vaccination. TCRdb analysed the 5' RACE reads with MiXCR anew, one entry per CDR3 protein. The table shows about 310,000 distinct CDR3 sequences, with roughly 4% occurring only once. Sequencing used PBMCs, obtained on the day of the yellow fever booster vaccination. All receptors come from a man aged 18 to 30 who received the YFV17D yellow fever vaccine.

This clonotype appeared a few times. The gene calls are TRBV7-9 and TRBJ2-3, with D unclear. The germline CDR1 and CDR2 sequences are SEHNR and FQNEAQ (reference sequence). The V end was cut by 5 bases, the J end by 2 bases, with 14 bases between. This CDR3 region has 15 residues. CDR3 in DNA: TGTGCCAGCAGCCTCAGGTTTCTGGACACAGATACGCAGTATTTT. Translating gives CASSLRFLDTDTQYF. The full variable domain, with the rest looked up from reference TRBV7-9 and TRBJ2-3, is DTGVSQNPRHKITKRGQNVTFRCDPISEHNRLYWYRQTLGQGPEFLTYFQNEAQLEKSRLLSDRFSAERPKGSFSTLEIQRTEQGDSAMYLCASSLRFLDTDTQYFGPGTRLTVL.

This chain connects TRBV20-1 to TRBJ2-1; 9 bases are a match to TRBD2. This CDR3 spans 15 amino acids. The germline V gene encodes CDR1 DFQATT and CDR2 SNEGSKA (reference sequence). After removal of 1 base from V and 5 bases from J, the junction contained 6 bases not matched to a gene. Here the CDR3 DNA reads TGCAGTGCTAGAGGGGGATTAGCGGGGGACAATGAGCAGTTCTTC. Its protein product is CSARGGLAGDNEQFF.

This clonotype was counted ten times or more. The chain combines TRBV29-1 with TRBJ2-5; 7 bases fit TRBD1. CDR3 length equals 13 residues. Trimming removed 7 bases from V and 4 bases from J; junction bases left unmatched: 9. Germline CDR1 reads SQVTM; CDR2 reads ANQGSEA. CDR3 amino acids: CSAGTGAPETQYF. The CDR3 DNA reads TGCAGCGCTGGAACAGGGGCCCCAGAGACCCAGTACTTC.

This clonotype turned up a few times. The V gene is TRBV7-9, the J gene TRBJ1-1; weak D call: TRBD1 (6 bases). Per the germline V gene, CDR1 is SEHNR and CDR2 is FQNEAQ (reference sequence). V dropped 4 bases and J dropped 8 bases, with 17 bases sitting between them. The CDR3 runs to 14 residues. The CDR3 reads CASSSRSGQPEAFF. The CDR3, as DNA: TGTGCCAGCAGCTCGAGGAGCGGACAGCCAGAAGCTTTCTTT.

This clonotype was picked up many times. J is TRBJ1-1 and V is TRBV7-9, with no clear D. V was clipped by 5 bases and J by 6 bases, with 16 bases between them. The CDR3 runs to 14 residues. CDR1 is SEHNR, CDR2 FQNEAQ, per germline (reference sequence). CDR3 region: CASSLERQNPEAFF. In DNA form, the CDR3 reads TGTGCCAGCAGCCTAGAGCGACAAAACCCTGAAGCTTTCTTT.

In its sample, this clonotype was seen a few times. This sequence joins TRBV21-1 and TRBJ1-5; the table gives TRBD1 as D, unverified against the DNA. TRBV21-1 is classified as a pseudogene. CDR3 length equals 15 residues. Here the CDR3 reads CASSKLGRGNQPQHF. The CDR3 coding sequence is TGTGCCAGCAGCAAACTTGGCAGGGGCAATCAGCCCCAGCATTTT.

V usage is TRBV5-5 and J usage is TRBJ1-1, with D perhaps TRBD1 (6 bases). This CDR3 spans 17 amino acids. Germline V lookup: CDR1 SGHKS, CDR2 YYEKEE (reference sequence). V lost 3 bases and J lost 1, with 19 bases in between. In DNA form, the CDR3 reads TGTGCCAGCAGCTGGGGGGGCACAGGGCTCGGGAACACTGAAGCTTTCTTT. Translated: CASSWGGTGLGNTEAFF. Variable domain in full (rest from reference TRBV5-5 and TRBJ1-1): DAGVTQSPTHLIKTRGQQVTLRCSPISGHKSVSWYQQVLGQGPQFIFQYYEKEERGRGNFPDRFSARQFPNYSSELNVNALLLGDSALYLCASSWGGTGLGNTEAFFGQGTRLTVV.

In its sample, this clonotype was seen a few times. As DNA, the CDR3 is TGCGCCAGCAGCCAAGTCAGGATGTTTCATGGCTACACCTTC. Protein: CASSQVRMFHGYTF. The V gene is TRBV4-1, the J gene TRBJ1-2; D remains unclear. V shed 1 base and J shed 6 bases, with 12 bases lying between them. CDR1 and CDR2 from the germline V gene are MGHRA and YSYEKL. The CDR3 has 14 amino acids.

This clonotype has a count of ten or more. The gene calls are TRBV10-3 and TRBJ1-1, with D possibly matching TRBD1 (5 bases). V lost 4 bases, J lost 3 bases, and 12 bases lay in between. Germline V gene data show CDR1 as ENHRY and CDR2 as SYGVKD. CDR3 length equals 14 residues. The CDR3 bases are TGTGCCATCAGTGTGGGGGTCCGGTACACTGAAGCTTTCTTT. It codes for CAISVGVRYTEAFF.

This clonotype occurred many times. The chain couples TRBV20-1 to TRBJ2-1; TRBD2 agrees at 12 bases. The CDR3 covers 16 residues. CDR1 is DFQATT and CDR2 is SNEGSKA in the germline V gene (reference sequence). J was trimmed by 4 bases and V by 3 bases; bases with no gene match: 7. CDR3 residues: CSASRLAGVLYNEQFF. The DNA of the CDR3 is TGCAGTGCTAGCAGACTAGCGGGGGTTCTATACAATGAGCAGTTCTTC.

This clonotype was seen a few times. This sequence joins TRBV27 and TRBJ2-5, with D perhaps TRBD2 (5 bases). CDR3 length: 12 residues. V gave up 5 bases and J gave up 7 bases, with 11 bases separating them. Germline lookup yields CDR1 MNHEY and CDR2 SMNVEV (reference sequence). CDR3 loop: CASSGLGRTQYF. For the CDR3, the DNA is TGTGCCAGCAGTGGATTAGGGAGGACCCAGTACTTC.

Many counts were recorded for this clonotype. This CDR3 is CASSLAGGEQFF. The CDR3 nucleotides read TGCGCCAGCAGCTTGGCCGGGGGTGAGCAGTTCTTC. The J gene is TRBJ2-1, the V gene TRBV5-1, with D tentatively TRBD2 (6 bases). Trimming cost V 0 bases and J 9 bases, with 7 bases left between them. This CDR3 region has 12 residues. CDR1 and CDR2 from the germline V gene are SGHRS and YFSETQ.

The CDR3 protein is CASSRAVTGTTDTQYF. The DNA of the CDR3 is TGTGCCAGCAGCCGGGCGGTGACAGGGACTACAGATACGCAGTATTTT. The chain joins TRBV7-9 to TRBJ2-3; D may be TRBD1 (7 bases). CDR1 and CDR2 from the germline V gene are SEHNR and FQNEAQ (reference sequence). V lost 5 bases to trimming and J lost 3 bases, with 18 bases between them. The CDR3 runs to 16 residues.

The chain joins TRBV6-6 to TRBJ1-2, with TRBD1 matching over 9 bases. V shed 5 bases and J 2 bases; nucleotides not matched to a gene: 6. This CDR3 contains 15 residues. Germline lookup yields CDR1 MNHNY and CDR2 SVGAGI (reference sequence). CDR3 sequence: CASSPPDRGNYGYTF. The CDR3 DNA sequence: TGTGCCAGCAGTCCCCCGGACAGGGGAAACTATGGCTACACCTTC.

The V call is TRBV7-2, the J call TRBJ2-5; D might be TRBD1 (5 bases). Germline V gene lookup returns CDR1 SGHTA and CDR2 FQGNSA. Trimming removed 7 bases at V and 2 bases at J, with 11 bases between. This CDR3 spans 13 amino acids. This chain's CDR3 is CASTVDRQETQYF. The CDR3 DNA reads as TGTGCCAGCACCGTTGACAGACAAGAGACCCAGTACTTC.

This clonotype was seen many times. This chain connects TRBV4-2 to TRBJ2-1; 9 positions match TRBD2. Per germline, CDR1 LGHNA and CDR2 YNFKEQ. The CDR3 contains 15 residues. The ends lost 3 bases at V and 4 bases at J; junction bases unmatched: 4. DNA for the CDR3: TGTGCCAGCAGCCACATGCGGGGGGGTTACAATGAGCAGTTCTTC. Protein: CASSHMRGGYNEQFF.

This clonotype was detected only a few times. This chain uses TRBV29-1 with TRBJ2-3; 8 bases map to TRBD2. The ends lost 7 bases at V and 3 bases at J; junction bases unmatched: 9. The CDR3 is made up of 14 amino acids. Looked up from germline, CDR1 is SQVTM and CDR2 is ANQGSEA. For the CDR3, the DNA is TGCAGCGGGGCCGGGGGGGCAGAAACAGATACGCAGTATTTT. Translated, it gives CSGAGGAETDTQYF.

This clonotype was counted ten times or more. CDR3 sequence: CASSLVTPGSGNTIYF. CDR3 coding DNA: TGCGCCAGCAGCTTGGTTACACCCGGCTCTGGAAACACCATATATTTT. The V and J genes are TRBV5-1 and TRBJ1-3, with D hard to call. The CDR3 sequence is 16 residues long. Germline V lookup: CDR1 SGHRS, CDR2 YFSETQ. Trimming removed 0 bases at V and 0 bases at J, with 10 bases between.

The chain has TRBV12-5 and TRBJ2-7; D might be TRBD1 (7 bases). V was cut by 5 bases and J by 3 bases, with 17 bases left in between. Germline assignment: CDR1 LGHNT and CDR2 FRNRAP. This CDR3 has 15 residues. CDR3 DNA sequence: TGTGCTAGTGGTCTGGGGGGACAGTCGGGCTACGAGCAGTACTTC. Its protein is CASGLGGQSGYEQYF. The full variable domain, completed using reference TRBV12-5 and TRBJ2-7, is DARVTQTPRHKVTEMGQEVTMRCQPILGHNTVFWYRQTMMQGLELLAYFRNRAPLDDSGMPKDRFSAEMPDATLATLKIQPSEPRDSAVYFCASGLGGQSGYEQYFGPGTRLTVT.

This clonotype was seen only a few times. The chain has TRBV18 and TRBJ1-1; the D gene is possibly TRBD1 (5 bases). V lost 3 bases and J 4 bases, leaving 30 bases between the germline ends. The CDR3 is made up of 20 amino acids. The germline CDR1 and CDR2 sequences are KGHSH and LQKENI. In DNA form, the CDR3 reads TGTGCCAGCTCACCCGTCATTAGGGCCCAACACTCCGCTGGGGCCACTGAAGCTTTCTTT. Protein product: CASSPVIRAQHSAGATEAFF.